Below are 14 T cell receptor beta chains sequenced from a single sample in a study of T cell responses to AZD1222 COVID-19 vaccine. The table came from immunoSEQ multiplex PCR; TCRdb's copy has only in-frame clones and leaves some out. The data show about 150,000 clones, 86% seen once. This specimen was peripheral blood, taken on day 0 of MenACWY control vaccination. The receptors derive from an adult in good health.

This chain links TRBV21-1 with TRBJ1-2. TRBV21-1 corresponds to a pseudogene. This CDR3 spans 16 amino acids. The CDR3 sequence: CASRLLGGAPNYGYTF. In nucleotides, the CDR3 is TGTGCCAGCAGACTGTTAGGGGGGGCCCCCAACTATGGCTACACCTTC.

The chain employs TRBV24-1 and TRBJ2-1; D uncertain. V lost 1 base and J 1 base, leaving 16 bases between the germline ends. This CDR3 spans 18 amino acids. Germline V gives CDR1 KGHDR, CDR2 SFDVKD. The CDR3 loop is CATSDFPMKEGSYNEQFF. In DNA form, the CDR3 reads TGTGCCACCAGTGATTTCCCCATGAAGGAAGGGTCCTACAATGAGCAGTTCTTC.

The rearrangement uses TRBV5-1 and TRBJ1-2; D not resolved. The V and J ends lost 4 bases and 8 bases respectively, with 12 bases between them. Germline V CDR1 and CDR2: SGHRS, YFSETQ. The CDR3 length is 12 residues. The CDR3 DNA follows: TGCGCCAGCAGCCAGGCTCAGCAGGGCTACACCTTC. The encoded protein is CASSQAQQGYTF.

The chain links TRBV18 to TRBJ2-3; 7 nucleotides match TRBD2. The CDR3 is 17 residues long. Germline V gene sequence: CDR1 KGHSH, CDR2 LQKENI. V gave up 2 bases and J gave up 2 bases; unmatched junction bases: 10. CDR3 DNA: TGTGCCAGCTCACCAAGGCAATCTAGCGGCCCCACAGATACGCAGTATTTT. Amino acids: CASSPRQSSGPTDTQYF. The complete variable domain, with remaining parts taken from reference TRBV18 and TRBJ2-3, reads NAGVMQNPRHLVRRRGQEARLRCSPMKGHSHVYWYRQLPEEGLKFMVYLQKENIIDESGMPKERFSAEFPKEGPSILRIQQVVRGDSAAYFCASSPRQSSGPTDTQYFGPGTRLTVL.

This rearrangement joins TRBV9 to TRBJ2-5, with TRBD1 identical over 7 bases. The CDR3 loop spans 15 amino acids. Germline CDR1 reads SGDLS; CDR2 reads YYNGEE. Trimming cost V 0 bases and J 0 bases; bases outside gene matches: 2. The CDR3, as DNA: TGTGCCAGCAGCGTAGGCAGGGGGTACCAAGAGACCCAGTACTTC. The encoded protein is CASSVGRGYQETQYF.

The chain carries TRBV7-2 and TRBJ2-1; 12 nucleotides line up with TRBD2. The germline V gene encodes CDR1 SGHTA and CDR2 FQGNSA. CDR3 length: 16 residues. J was trimmed by 8 bases and V by 1 base; bases with no gene match: 6. CDR3 sequence reads: CASSLGGTSGLYEQFF. The CDR3 region has the DNA TGTGCCAGCAGCTTAGGGGGGACTAGCGGGCTGTATGAGCAGTTCTTC.

The V and J genes are TRBV5-1 and TRBJ2-5; D possibly corresponds to TRBD2 (6 bases). The CDR3 has 15 amino acids. The germline CDR1 and CDR2 sequences are SGHRS and YFSETQ. Trimming removed 4 bases at V and 3 bases at J, with 16 bases between. The CDR3 coding sequence is TGCGCCAGCAGCCCAAACGCGGGGCCTAAAGAGACCCAGTACTTC. It translates to CASSPNAGPKETQYF.

V gene TRBV18 combines with J gene TRBJ2-3; 10 positions match TRBD2. V shed 2 bases, J shed 7 bases, and the junction held 6 bases outside the gene matches. From germline, CDR1 is KGHSH and CDR2 LQKENI. This CDR3 comprises 15 residues. The CDR3 DNA follows: TGTGCCAGCTCACCAAGGCTAGCGGGAGACCATACGCAGTATTTT. Encoded protein: CASSPRLAGDHTQYF.

This rearrangement joins TRBV3-1 (or the pseudogene TRBV3-2) to TRBJ1-4; D not certain. The CDR3 is made up of 17 amino acids. Trimming removed 6 bases from V and 4 bases from J, with 21 bases in between. Germline V gene data show CDR1 as LGHDT and CDR2 as YNNKEL (reference sequence). DNA for the CDR3: TGTGCCAGCAGTCGATCTTCTTTACGAGGGCTTAATGAAAAACTGTTTTTT. Its protein is CASSRSSLRGLNEKLFF.

The chain has TRBV7-6 and TRBJ1-3; D is possibly TRBD1 (5 bases). V was pared by 1 base and J by 0 bases, with 7 bases between. Germline V gene data show CDR1 as SGHVS and CDR2 as FNYEAQ. The CDR3 loop spans 15 amino acids. CDR3 nucleotides: TGTGCCAGCAGCTTAGGAGGGACCTCTGGAAACACCATATATTTT. Translated, it gives CASSLGGTSGNTIYF.

To note about this clone: Other DNA sequences in the same sample also yield this CDR3. The chain employs TRBV2 and TRBJ2-6; 7 bases line up with TRBD1. The germline V gene has CDR1 SNHLY and CDR2 FYNNEI. The CDR3 runs to 15 residues. The junction had 0 bases not matched to a gene; V was cut back by 4 bases and J by 0 bases. CDR3 sequence (DNA): TGTGCCAGCAGTGGGACAGGCTCTGGGGCCAACGTCCTGACTTTC. Translating gives CASSGTGSGANVLTF.

The chain recombines TRBV11-2 with TRBJ1-1; D ambiguous. The ends were cut back, 2 bases at V and 1 base at J, with 11 bases in the middle. CDR3 length: 15 amino acids. Germline-derived CDR1 and CDR2 are SGHAT and FQNNGV. CDR3 bases: TGTGCCAGCAGCTTAAAGGGTTTCGGGAACACTGAAGCTTTCTTT. This encodes CASSLKGFGNTEAFF.

The chain is built from TRBV5-1 and TRBJ2-7; the D call may be TRBD1 or TRBD2 (5 bases each). There are 14 residues in the CDR3. Germline V gives CDR1 SGHRS, CDR2 YFSETQ. The germline V and J ends were trimmed by 2 bases and 3 bases, with 12 bases remaining between them. The chain's CDR3 is CASSFFGTFYEQYF. The CDR3 coding sequence is TGCGCCAGCAGCTTTTTCGGGACGTTCTACGAGCAGTACTTC.

This clone has just a few counts. The V gene is TRBV10-1, the J gene TRBJ2-1, with D maybe TRBD1 (6 bases). CDR3 length: 13 amino acids. The germline V and J ends were trimmed by 2 bases and 7 bases, with 9 bases remaining between them. Per the germline V gene, CDR1 is WNHNN and CDR2 is SYGVQD (reference sequence). CDR3 sequence (DNA): TGCGCCAGCAGTGAGGTACAGGGAAATGAGCAGTTCTTC. Its translation: CASSEVQGNEQFF.